The T cell receptor (beta chain) under discussion was sequenced for a study of technical replicates of blood from a few donors. Here immunoSEQ multiplex PCR was the method, and the copy in TCRdb shows in-frame clones only, minus some. Among approximately 87,000 clones, approximately 95% were seen once, and the ten largest hold about 0.3%. CDR1 is SGHNT and CDR2 is YENEEA in the germline V gene. J gave up 5 bases and V 4 bases, and 0 bases lay outside the gene matches. This CDR3 spans 13 amino acids. This receptor was taken from a human donor in good health. Sequencing was performed on T cells isolated from PBMCs. This chain joins TRBV11-3 and TRBJ2-2; TRBD2 matches 8 bases. CDR3 protein: CASSSGGTGELFF. The CDR3 DNA reads as TGTGCCAGCAGCTCGGGAGGGACCGGGGAGCTGTTTTTT.